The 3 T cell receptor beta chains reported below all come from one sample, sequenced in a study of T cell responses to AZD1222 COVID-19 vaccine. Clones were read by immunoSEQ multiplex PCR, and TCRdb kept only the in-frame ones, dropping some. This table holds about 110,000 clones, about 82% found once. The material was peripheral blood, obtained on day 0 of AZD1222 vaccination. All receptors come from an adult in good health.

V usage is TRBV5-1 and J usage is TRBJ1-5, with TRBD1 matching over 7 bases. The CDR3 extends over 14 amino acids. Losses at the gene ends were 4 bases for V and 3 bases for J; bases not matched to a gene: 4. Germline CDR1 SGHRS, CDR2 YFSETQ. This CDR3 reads CASSGGQLNQPQHF. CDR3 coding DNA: TGCGCCAGCAGCGGGGGACAGCTCAATCAGCCCCAGCATTTT.

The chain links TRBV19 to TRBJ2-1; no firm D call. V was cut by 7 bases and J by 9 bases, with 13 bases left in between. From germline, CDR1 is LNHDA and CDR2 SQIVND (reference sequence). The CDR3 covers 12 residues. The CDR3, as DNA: TGTGCCAGTACCCTGGAAGGATCTGAGCAGTTCTTC. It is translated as CASTLEGSEQFF.

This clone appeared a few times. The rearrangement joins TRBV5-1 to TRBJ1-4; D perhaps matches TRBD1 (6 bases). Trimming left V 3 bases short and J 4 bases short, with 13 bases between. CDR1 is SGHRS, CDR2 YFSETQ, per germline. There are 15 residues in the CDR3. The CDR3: CASSSVRGVNEKLFF. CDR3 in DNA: TGCGCCAGCAGCTCCGTCAGGGGCGTTAATGAAAAACTGTTTTTT.